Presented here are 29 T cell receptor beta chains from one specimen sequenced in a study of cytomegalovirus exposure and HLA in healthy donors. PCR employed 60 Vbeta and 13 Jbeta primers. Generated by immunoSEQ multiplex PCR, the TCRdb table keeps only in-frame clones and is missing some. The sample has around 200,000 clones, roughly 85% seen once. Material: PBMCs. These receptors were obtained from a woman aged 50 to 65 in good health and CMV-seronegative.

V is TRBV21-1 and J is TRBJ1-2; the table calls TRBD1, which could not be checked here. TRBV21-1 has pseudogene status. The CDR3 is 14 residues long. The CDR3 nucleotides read TGTGCCAGCAGCGGGGACAAGTCTATCTATGGCTACACCTTC. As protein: CASSGDKSIYGYTF.

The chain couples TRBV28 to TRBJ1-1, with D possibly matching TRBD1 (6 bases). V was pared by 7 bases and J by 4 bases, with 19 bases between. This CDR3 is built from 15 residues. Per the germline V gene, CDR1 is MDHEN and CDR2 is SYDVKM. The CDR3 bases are TGTGCCAGCACTCCGGACAGCGTGGCTGGCACTGAAGCTTTCTTT. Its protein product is CASTPDSVAGTEAFF.

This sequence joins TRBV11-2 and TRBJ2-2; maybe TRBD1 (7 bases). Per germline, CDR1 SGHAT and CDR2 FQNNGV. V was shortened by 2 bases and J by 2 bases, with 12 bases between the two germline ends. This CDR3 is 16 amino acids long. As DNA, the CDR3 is TGTGCCAGCAGCTTACAGGGGGGCCTTAACACCGGGGAGCTGTTTTTT. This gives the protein CASSLQGGLNTGELFF.

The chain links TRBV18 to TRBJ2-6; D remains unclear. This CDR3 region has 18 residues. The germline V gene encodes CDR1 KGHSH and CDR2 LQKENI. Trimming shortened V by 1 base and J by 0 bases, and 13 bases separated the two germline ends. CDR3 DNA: TGTGCCAGCTCACCACTCGGTTCAGGTGACTCTGGGGCCAACGTCCTGACTTTC. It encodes CASSPLGSGDSGANVLTF.

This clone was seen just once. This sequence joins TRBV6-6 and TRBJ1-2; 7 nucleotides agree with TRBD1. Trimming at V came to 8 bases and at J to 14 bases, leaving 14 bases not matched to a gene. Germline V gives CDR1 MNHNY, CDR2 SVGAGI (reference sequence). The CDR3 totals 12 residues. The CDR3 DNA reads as TGTGCCAGCGGGGACAGTGGAGGCCAAGTGACCTTC. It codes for CASGDSGGQVTF.

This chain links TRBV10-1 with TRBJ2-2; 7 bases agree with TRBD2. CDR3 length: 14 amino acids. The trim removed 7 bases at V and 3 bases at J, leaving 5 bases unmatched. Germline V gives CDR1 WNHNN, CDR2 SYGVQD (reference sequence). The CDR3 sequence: CASKGGRDTGELFF. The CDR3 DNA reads TGCGCCAGCAAGGGCGGGAGAGACACCGGGGAGCTGTTTTTT.

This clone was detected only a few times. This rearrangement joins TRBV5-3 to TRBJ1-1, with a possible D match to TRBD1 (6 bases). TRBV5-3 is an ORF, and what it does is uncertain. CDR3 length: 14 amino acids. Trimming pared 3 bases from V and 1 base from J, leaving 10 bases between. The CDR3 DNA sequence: TGTGCCAGAAGCTCACAGGGTGCGAACACTGAAGCTTTCTTT. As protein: CARSSQGANTEAFF.

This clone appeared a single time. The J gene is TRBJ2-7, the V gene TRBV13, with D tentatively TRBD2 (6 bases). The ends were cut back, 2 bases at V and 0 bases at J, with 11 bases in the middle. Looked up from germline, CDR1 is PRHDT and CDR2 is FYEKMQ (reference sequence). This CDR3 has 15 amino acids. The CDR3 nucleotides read TGTGCCAGCAGCTTATCCCGGGGGACCTCCTACGAGCAGTACTTC. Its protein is CASSLSRGTSYEQYF.

The CDR3, as DNA: TGCGCCAGCAGCCCGACCCCCCCAGCGGGAGTGGCAGATACGCAGTATTTT. It translates to CASSPTPPAGVADTQYF. The rearrangement links TRBV4-1 to TRBJ2-3; TRBD2 matches at 8 bases. The germline V gene has CDR1 MGHRA and CDR2 YSYEKL. The CDR3 loop spans 17 amino acids. Trimming removed 4 bases from V and 4 bases from J; junction bases left unmatched: 13.

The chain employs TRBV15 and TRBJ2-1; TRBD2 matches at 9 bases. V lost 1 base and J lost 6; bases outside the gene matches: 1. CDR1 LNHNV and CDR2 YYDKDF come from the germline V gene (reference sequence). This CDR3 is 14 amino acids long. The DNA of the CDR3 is TGTGCCACCAGCAGAGTACTAGCGGGCAATGAGCAGTTCTTC. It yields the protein CATSRVLAGNEQFF. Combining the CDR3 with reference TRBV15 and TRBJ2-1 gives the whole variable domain DAMVIQNPRYQVTQFGKPVTLSCSQTLNHNVMYWYQQKSSQAPKLLFHYYDKDFNNEADTPDNFQSRRPNTSFCFLDIRSPGLGDTAMYLCATSRVLAGNEQFFGPGTRLTVL.

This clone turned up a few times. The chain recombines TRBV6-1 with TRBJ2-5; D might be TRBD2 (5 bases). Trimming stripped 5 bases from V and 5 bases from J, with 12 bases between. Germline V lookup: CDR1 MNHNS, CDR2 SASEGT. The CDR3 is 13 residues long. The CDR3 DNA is TGTGCCAGCAGTCCCGGGTCGGGGGAGACCCAGTACTTC. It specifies CASSPGSGETQYF.

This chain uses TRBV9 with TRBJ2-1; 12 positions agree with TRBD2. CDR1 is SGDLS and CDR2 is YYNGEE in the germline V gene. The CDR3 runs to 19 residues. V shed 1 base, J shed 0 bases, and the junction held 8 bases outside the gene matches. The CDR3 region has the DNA TGTGCCAGCAGCGTATCGACTAGCGGGAGTAGTGGCTCCTACAATGAGCAGTTCTTC. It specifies CASSVSTSGSSGSYNEQFF.

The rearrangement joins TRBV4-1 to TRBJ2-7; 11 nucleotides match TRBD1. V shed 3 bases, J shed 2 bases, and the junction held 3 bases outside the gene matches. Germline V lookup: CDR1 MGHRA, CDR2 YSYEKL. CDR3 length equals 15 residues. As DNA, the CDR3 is TGCGCCAGCAGCCACCCGGGACAGGGGGCCTACGAGCAGTACTTC. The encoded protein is CASSHPGQGAYEQYF.

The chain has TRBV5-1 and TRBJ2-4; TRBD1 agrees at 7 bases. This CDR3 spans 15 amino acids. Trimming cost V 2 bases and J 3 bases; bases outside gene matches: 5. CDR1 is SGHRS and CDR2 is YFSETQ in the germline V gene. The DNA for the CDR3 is TGCGCCAGCAGCTTCGACAGGGTTGGCAAAAACATTCAGTACTTC. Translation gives CASSFDRVGKNIQYF.

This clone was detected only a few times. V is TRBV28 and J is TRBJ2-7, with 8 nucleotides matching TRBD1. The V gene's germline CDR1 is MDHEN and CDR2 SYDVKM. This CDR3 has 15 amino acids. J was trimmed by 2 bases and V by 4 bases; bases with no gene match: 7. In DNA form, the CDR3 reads TGTGCCAGCAGTTCCAGGGGGCGCATCGCCTACGAGCAGTACTTC. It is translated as CASSSRGRIAYEQYF. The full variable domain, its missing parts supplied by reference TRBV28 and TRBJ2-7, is DVKVTQSSRYLVKRTGEKVFLECVQDMDHENMFWYRQDPGLGLRLIYFSYDVKMKEKGDIPEGYSVSREKKERFSLILESASTNQTSMYLCASSSRGRIAYEQYFGPGTRLTVT.

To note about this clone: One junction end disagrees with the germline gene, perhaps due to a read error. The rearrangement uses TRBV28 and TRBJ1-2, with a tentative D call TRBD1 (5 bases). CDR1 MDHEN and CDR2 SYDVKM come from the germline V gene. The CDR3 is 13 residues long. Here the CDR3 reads CATPGPGNCGYTF. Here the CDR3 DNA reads TGTGCCACCCCGGGTCCAGGGAACTGTGGCTACACCTTC.

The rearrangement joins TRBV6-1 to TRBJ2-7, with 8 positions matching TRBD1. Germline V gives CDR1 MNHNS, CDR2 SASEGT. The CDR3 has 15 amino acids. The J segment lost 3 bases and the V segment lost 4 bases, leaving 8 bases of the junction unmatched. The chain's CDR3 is CASSVSGTGIYEQYF. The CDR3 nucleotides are TGTGCCAGCAGTGTCTCCGGGACAGGAATCTACGAGCAGTACTTC.

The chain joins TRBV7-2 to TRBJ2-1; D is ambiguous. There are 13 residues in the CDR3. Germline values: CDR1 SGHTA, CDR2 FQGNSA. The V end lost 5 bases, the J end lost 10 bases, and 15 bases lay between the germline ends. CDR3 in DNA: TGTGCCAGCAGCCCAAGAAGACTCGGAGAGCAGTTCTTC. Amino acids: CASSPRRLGEQFF. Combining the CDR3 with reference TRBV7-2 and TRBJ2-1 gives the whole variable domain GAGVSQSPSNKVTEKGKDVELRCDPISGHTALYWYRQSLGQGLEFLIYFQGNSAPDKSGLPSDRFSAERTGGSVSTLTIQRTQQEDSAVYLCASSPRRLGEQFFGPGTRLTVL.

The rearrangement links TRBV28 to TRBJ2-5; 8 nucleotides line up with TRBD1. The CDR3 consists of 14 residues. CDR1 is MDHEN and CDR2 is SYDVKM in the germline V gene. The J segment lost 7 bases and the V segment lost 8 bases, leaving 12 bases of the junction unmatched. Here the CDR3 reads CASRSGTGGGTQYF. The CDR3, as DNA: TGTGCCAGCCGCTCCGGGACAGGTGGGGGGACCCAGTACTTC. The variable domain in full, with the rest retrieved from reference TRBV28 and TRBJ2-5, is DVKVTQSSRYLVKRTGEKVFLECVQDMDHENMFWYRQDPGLGLRLIYFSYDVKMKEKGDIPEGYSVSREKKERFSLILESASTNQTSMYLCASRSGTGGGTQYFGPGTRLLVL.

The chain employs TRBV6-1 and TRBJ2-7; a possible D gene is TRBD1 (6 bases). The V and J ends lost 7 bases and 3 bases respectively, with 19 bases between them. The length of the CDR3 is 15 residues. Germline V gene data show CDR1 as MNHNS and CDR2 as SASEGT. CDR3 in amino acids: CASKNRDSGHYEQYF. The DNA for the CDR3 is TGTGCCAGCAAAAACCGGGATTCGGGACACTACGAGCAGTACTTC.

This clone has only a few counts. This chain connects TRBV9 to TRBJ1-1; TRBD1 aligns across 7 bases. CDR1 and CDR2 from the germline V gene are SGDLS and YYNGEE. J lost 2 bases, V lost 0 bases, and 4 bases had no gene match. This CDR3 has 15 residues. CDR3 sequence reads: CASSVATGVNTEAFF. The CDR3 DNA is TGTGCCAGCAGCGTAGCTACAGGGGTTAACACTGAAGCTTTCTTT.

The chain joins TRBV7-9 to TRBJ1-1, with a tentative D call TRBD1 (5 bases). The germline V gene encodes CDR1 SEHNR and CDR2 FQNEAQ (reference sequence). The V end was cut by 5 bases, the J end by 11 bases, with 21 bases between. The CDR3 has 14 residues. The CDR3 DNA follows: TGTGCCAGCAGCCCCACCCCCGGGGCCCGGGGGGCTTTCTTT. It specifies CASSPTPGARGAFF.

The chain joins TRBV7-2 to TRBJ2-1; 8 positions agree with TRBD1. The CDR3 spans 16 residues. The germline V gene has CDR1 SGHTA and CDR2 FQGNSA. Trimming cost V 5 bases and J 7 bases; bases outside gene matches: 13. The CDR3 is CASSPNYVTGGNEQFF. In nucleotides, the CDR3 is TGTGCCAGCAGCCCCAACTACGTAACAGGGGGGAATGAGCAGTTCTTC.

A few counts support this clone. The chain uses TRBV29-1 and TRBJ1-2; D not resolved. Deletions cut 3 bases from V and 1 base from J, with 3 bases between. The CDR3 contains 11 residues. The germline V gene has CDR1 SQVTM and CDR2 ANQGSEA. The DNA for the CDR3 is TGCAGCGTTGATAATAACTATGGCTACACCTTC. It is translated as CSVDNNYGYTF. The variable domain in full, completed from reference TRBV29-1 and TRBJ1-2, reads SAVISQKPSRDICQRGTSLTIQCQVDSQVTMMFWYRQQPGQSLTLIATANQGSEATYESGFVIDKFPISRPNLTFSTLTVSNMSPEDSSIYLCSVDNNYGYTFGSGTRLTVV.

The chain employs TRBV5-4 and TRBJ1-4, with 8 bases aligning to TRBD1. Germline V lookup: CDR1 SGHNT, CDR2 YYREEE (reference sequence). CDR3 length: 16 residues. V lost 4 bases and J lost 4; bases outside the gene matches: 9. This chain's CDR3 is CASSPGTGARNEKLFF. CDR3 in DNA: TGTGCCAGCAGCCCCGGGACAGGTGCTCGTAATGAAAAACTGTTTTTT.

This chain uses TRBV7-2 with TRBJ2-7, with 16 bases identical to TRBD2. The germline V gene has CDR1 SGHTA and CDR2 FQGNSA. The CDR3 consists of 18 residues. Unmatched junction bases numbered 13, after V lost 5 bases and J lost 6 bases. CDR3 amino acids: CASSPPGLAGGAGGEQYF. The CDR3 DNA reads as TGTGCCAGCAGCCCTCCGGGACTAGCGGGAGGGGCTGGGGGCGAGCAGTACTTC.

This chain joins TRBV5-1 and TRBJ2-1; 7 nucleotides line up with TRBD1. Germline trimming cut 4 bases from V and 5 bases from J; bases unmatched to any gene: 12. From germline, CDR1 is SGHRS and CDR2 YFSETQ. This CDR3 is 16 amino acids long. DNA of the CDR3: TGCGCCAGCAGCAAGACAGGGCCTACCCTACACAATGAGCAGTTCTTC. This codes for CASSKTGPTLHNEQFF.

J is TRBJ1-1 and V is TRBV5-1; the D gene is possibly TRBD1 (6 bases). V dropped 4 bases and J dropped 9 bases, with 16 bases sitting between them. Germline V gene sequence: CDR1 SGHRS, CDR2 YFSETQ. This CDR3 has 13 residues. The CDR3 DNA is TGCGCCAGCAGCCATCCCGGGACACGTCAAGCTTTCTTT. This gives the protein CASSHPGTRQAFF.

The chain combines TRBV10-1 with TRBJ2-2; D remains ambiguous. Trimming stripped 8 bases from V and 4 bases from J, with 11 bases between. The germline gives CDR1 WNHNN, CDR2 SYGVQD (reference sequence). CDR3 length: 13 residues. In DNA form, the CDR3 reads TGCGCCAGCGGCAAGAGAGGCACCGGGGAGCTGTTTTTT. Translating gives CASGKRGTGELFF.